One sample yielded the 6 T cell receptor beta chains listed below, sequenced in a study of T cell responses to AZD1222 COVID-19 vaccine. The repertoire was sequenced with immunoSEQ multiplex PCR; TCRdb's copy has only in-frame clones and lacks some. Altogether about 190,000 clones are present, almost 95% being singletons, with the ten largest covering approximately 9.6%. The source material was peripheral blood, sampled on day 0 of AZD1222 vaccination. The receptors originated from an adult in good health.

The V gene is TRBV10-3, the J gene TRBJ1-1; no firm D call. The CDR3 totals 14 residues. V was trimmed by 3 bases and J by 0 bases, leaving 8 bases between them. Germline V lookup: CDR1 ENHRY, CDR2 SYGVKD. The CDR3 coding sequence is TGTGCCATCAGTGACCGGCAGGTGAACACTGAAGCTTTCTTT. Its protein product is CAISDRQVNTEAFF.

The chain uses TRBV19 and TRBJ1-1; the match to TRBD1 covers 7 bases. CDR3 length equals 13 residues. V lost 5 bases, J lost 10 bases, and 10 bases stayed unmatched. CDR1 LNHDA and CDR2 SQIVND come from the germline V gene (reference sequence). Here the CDR3 DNA reads TGTGCCAGTAGTTCTTCCGGGACAGCGGTAGCTTTCTTT. Amino acids: CASSSSGTAVAFF.

This chain uses TRBV28 with TRBJ2-2; TRBD2 matches 7 bases. Trimming took 2 bases from V and 1 from J; bases not matched to a gene: 13. The CDR3 has 19 amino acids. Germline V CDR1 and CDR2: MDHEN, SYDVKM. The CDR3 reads CASSLPRGKTSRNTGELFF. The CDR3 nucleotides are TGTGCCAGCAGTTTACCCCGGGGGAAGACTAGCAGGAACACCGGGGAGCTGTTTTTT.

V usage is TRBV4-1 and J usage is TRBJ2-1; possibly TRBD2 for D (5 bases). Trimming left V 1 base short and J 3 bases short, with 13 bases between. Germline-derived CDR1 and CDR2 are MGHRA and YSYEKL. This CDR3 is built from 16 residues. The CDR3 DNA is TGCGCCAGCAGCCAAGTCGATCTACTAGTCTACAATGAGCAGTTCTTC. Protein product: CASSQVDLLVYNEQFF.

The genes are TRBV27 and TRBJ2-1; 8 bases map to TRBD1. V dropped 0 bases and J dropped 7; count of bases not matched to a gene: 5. This CDR3 has 15 residues. In germline, CDR1 is MNHEY, CDR2 SMNVEV (reference sequence). The CDR3 DNA is TGTGCCAGCAGTTTATCCCGACAGGGGTCAAATGAGCAGTTCTTC. Amino acids: CASSLSRQGSNEQFF.

The chain uses TRBV15 and TRBJ2-2; 7 bases align to TRBD2. With 3 bases clipped from V and 8 bases from J, the junction kept 9 bases outside the gene matches. The CDR3 loop spans 15 amino acids. The germline CDR1 and CDR2 sequences are LNHNV and YYDKDF (reference sequence). CDR3 DNA: TGTGCCACCAGCAGTGTCCCTAGCGGACGAGGGGAGCTGTTTTTT. The encoded protein is CATSSVPSGRGELFF. The full variable domain, completed using reference TRBV15 and TRBJ2-2, is DAMVIQNPRYQVTQFGKPVTLSCSQTLNHNVMYWYQQKSSQAPKLLFHYYDKDFNNEADTPDNFQSRRPNTSFCFLDIRSPGLGDTAMYLCATSSVPSGRGELFFGEGSRLTVL.